This T cell receptor beta chain was recovered during a study of shared clonotypes between healthy human individuals (dated by TCRdb to about 2020). Regarding the study in general: The cohort included three men and two women between 18 and 49 years of age. For each donor, CD4 naive and CD4 memory were each run on three plates, CD8 naive on two plates, and CD8 memory on one plate. To estimate repertoire size and how much clonotypes are shared between individuals, the study performed deep sequencing of blood TCR repertoires from 4 to 6 healthy adults. To increase sequencing depth and limit assay-specific biases, different laboratories used diverse techniques to prepare libraries and sequence TCR repertoires. Per donor, leukapheresis produced somewhere between about 0.94 and 9.5 billion PBMCs. General conclusions and limits of the study: Incomplete sequencing was indicated by rarefaction of sorted-subset datasets, despite the large sequencing depth. Clonotypes shared by all four sorted-subset donors showed higher generation probabilities than non-shared clonotypes. The genetic and exposure-history diversity represented was limited by the small number of donors. Estimated clonotype richness was generally larger for naive than for memory subsets. Sampling was limited to blood, and TCR repertoires in tissue likely differ from TCR repertoires in blood. Based on pairwise subsampling, the degree of clonotype sharing among donors was expected to be affected by sequencing depth. Approximately 5% of naive CD4, around 4% of naive CD8, approximately 2% of memory CD4, and 0.4% of memory CD8 clonotypes were shared across four donors.

V is shortened by 0 bases, J by 2 bases, and the region joining them spans 7 bases. CDR1 is given as MNHEY and CDR2 as SVGAGI, both from the germline V gene. The CDR3 spans 14 residues, from the cysteine through the phenylalanine. Kept here is only the CDR3 DNA, which spans 42 bases and is read in frame from base 1. The donors were healthy, HIV-negative adults with no recently reported acute infections or vaccinations. All donors were Caucasian adults living in Nashville, Tennessee, USA. CD4+ T cells were enriched by magnetic negative selection; naive cells were then positively selected on CD45RA, and the negative fraction formed the memory subset. Blood was obtained by leukapheresis, after which PBMCs were separated by Ficoll-Histopaque density gradient centrifugation and cryopreserved in liquid nitrogen vapor phase. Analytical flow cytometry was used to check the purity and quantity of each magnetically sorted T cell population. Genomic DNA was isolated from each sorted fraction and quantified by UV absorbance on a Nanodrop 2000c.

A word on this clone: Its binding antigen is unknown. Per-base quality was not reported, and no clone a single base away is much larger than it.

TCR CDR3 regions were amplified from genomic DNA by multiplex PCR using the deep immunoSEQ assay. For each cell subset, the extracted genomic DNA was distributed evenly across all wells of several immunoSEQ 96-well plates, and each plate served as one replicate. Each replicate PCR for sorted subsets received roughly 0.2 ug genomic DNA, equal to roughly 29,000 T cell genomes. Purified libraries were quantified with a Qubit 3.0 fluorometer, sized on a Bioanalyzer 2100, and re-quantified with the KAPA Library Quantification kit. Every immunoSEQ 96-well plate was sequenced on a separate single-read 150-cycle Illumina NextSeq 550 flow cell. Per the authors' processing: Because the immunoSEQ output included only junctional sequences and no quality scores, the filtering could not be the same as the filtering used for full-length reads. To assign V/J genes and CDR3, sequences were annotated using PyIR, a Python wrapper for IgBLAST v1.9, with IMGT germline references. Reads were filtered out if the reads had weak V/J assignments (E-value above 1e-6), no CDR3, stop codons, out-of-frame junctions, or ambiguous translated residues. V3J clonotypes were defined by identical inferred V gene, J gene, and CDR3 amino acid sequence. To compute the percentage overlap between repertoires, the number of shared unique clonotypes was divided by the size of the smaller repertoire. Richness of each repertoire was evaluated using RTK rarefaction, the Chao1 estimator, and Recon v2.1 estimates of unobserved clonotypes. Generation probabilities for all TCRbeta clonotypes obtained by the gDNA method from a few donors were computed using OLGA. The table comes from immuneACCESS by way of TCRdb, which keeps in-frame sequences with V and J called. Part of the clones is missing from these tables; in studies checked, under half for an unresolved V gene and the rest for unknown reasons. That table supplies the V and J calls and clone size; D and trimming were determined from the DNA. Across this sample there are about 1.1 million clones, with 77% seen only once. Roughly 0.83% of the sample lies in the top ten.

The TCR comes from a man between 18 and 35 years old in good health. Some clones in this sample may be carry-over from other donors' samples. The chain is encoded by TRBV6-5 joined to TRBJ1-1; the D gene is not confidently resolved. Sequencing was done on a sample of memory CD4+ T cells from PBMCs. The label giving this sample's cell subset or site can be read as: CD45RA-negative fraction. The CDR3 sequence is CASSYSVPNTEAFF. The bases are TGTGCCAGCAGTTACTCTGTACCAAACACTGAAGCTTTCTTT.